These 30 T cell receptor beta chains were all obtained from the same sample, sequenced in a study of blood T cell repertoires in COVID-19. Assay: immunoSEQ multiplex PCR; the TCRdb copy retains only in-frame clones and omits some. The top ten clones hold more than 3% of a sample with about 130,000 clones, around 90% of them seen once. Sequenced material: peripheral blood. The receptors were sampled from a man aged 50-59 years with active COVID-19.

This clone was seen a few times. This rearrangement joins TRBV19 to TRBJ2-7; 10 bases are a match to TRBD1. This CDR3 comprises 14 residues. After removal of 6 bases from V and 3 bases from J, the junction contained 5 bases not matched to a gene. The germline gives CDR1 LNHDA, CDR2 SQIVND (reference sequence). The CDR3 DNA sequence: TGTGCCAGTAGCCAGACAGGGGGCATCTACGAGCAGTACTTC. It specifies CASSQTGGIYEQYF.

With regard to this clone: Mismatch with germline at one junction end may stem from a read error. The chain combines TRBV10-3 with TRBJ1-6; a weak D match, TRBD1 (6 bases). The CDR3 totals 14 residues. In germline, CDR1 is ENHRY, CDR2 SYGVKD. This CDR3 is CAISERGIDSPLHF. CDR3 in DNA: TGTGCCATTAGTGAGAGGGGGATAGATTCACCCCTCCACTTT.

The V call is TRBV2, the J call TRBJ2-1; 14 positions match TRBD2. The CDR3 totals 16 residues. The J segment lost 5 bases and the V segment lost 5 bases, leaving 5 bases of the junction unmatched. The V gene's germline CDR1 is SNHLY and CDR2 FYNNEI. CDR3 amino acids: CASSNRLAGGDNEQFF. DNA of the CDR3: TGTGCCAGCAGTAACAGACTAGCGGGAGGGGACAATGAGCAGTTCTTC.

Note on this clone: One end of the junction varies from germline; a read error may be responsible. This chain links TRBV3-1 (or the pseudogene TRBV3-2) with TRBJ2-3; 11 nucleotides line up with TRBD2. CDR3 length: 14 residues. Germline CDR1 LGHDT, CDR2 YNNKEL (reference sequence). The DNA of the CDR3 is TGTGCCAGCAGCCAGTCCACTAGCGGGAGTAGGCCTAGTTTT. Amino acids: CASSQSTSGSRPSF.

The rearrangement links TRBV2 to TRBJ2-4; D might be TRBD1 (5 bases). Germline-derived CDR1 and CDR2 are SNHLY and FYNNEI. Trimming took 7 bases from V and 7 from J, leaving 17 bases between them. This CDR3 comprises 14 residues. CDR3 bases: TGTGCCAGCACAACGCTTGGGGCACTTAACATTCAGTACTTC. Translated: CASTTLGALNIQYF. Full variable domain (rest looked up from reference TRBV2 and TRBJ2-4): EPEVTQTPSHQVTQMGQEVILRCVPISNHLYFYWYRQILGQKVEFLVSFYNNEISEKSEIFDDQFSVERPDGSNFTLKIRSTKLEDSAMYFCASTTLGALNIQYFGAGTRLSVL.

The chain's CDR3 is CASSPGSSGMIDTQYF. The CDR3 DNA reads as TGTGCCAGCAGCCCCGGTAGTAGCGGGATGATAGATACGCAGTATTTT. The gene calls are TRBV5-4 and TRBJ2-3, with 8 positions matching TRBD2. Germline assignment: CDR1 SGHNT and CDR2 YYREEE (reference sequence). This CDR3 has 16 residues. With 4 bases clipped from V and 5 bases from J, the junction kept 12 bases outside the gene matches.

The V and J genes are TRBV28 and TRBJ1-4, with D uncertain. The CDR3 is made up of 14 amino acids. V shed 3 bases and J shed 8 bases, with 13 bases lying between them. Per the germline V gene, CDR1 is MDHEN and CDR2 is SYDVKM. The chain's CDR3 is CASSFSRRGEKLFF. CDR3 DNA: TGTGCCAGCAGTTTTTCCCGACGAGGGGAAAAACTGTTTTTT.

The chain recombines TRBV7-2 with TRBJ1-2, with 8 bases that match TRBD1. The germline gives CDR1 SGHTA, CDR2 FQGNSA. V dropped 1 base and J dropped 6; count of bases not matched to a gene: 7. The CDR3 consists of 15 residues. CDR3 loop: CASSLVPGGGDGYTF. For the CDR3, the DNA is TGTGCCAGCAGCTTAGTCCCAGGGGGCGGGGATGGCTACACCTTC. The variable domain in full, completed from reference TRBV7-2 and TRBJ1-2, reads GAGVSQSPSNKVTEKGKDVELRCDPISGHTALYWYRQSLGQGLEFLIYFQGNSAPDKSGLPSDRFSAERTGGSVSTLTIQRTQQEDSAVYLCASSLVPGGGDGYTFGSGTRLTVV.

V gene TRBV24-1 combines with J gene TRBJ2-3; 16 bases are shared with TRBD2. The trim removed 0 bases at V and 6 bases at J, leaving 11 bases unmatched. Germline V lookup: CDR1 KGHDR, CDR2 SFDVKD. This CDR3 has 20 amino acids. CDR3 nucleotides: TGTGCCACCAGTGATTTGCCGCACCAAGGGACTAGCGGGAGGGGGGATACGCAGTATTTT. This gives the protein CATSDLPHQGTSGRGDTQYF.

This clone occurred a few times. The chain employs TRBV27 and TRBJ2-5, with 7 bases lining up with TRBD1. The CDR3 totals 13 residues. Germline trimming cut 5 bases from V and 5 bases from J; bases unmatched to any gene: 5. CDR1 and CDR2 from the germline V gene are MNHEY and SMNVEV (reference sequence). The CDR3 coding sequence is TGTGCCAGCAGTAGACAGGGACGGGAGACCCAGTACTTC. It yields the protein CASSRQGRETQYF.

The chain couples TRBV11-2 to TRBJ2-3; TRBD1 aligns across 9 bases. The CDR3 covers 15 residues. The V segment lost 5 bases and the J segment 2 bases; nucleotides outside the gene matches: 5. From germline, CDR1 is SGHAT and CDR2 FQNNGV. The DNA for the CDR3 is TGTGCCAGCAGCAAAGACAGGGGGTCCACAGATACGCAGTATTTT. Its translation is CASSKDRGSTDTQYF. Variable domain in full (rest from reference TRBV11-2 and TRBJ2-3): EAGVAQSPRYKIIEKRQSVAFWCNPISGHATLYWYQQILGQGPKLLIQFQNNGVVDDSQLPKDRFSAERLKGVDSTLKIQPAKLEDSAVYLCASSKDRGSTDTQYFGPGTRLTVL.

About this clone itself: At one end the junction does not follow the germline gene, possibly because of a read error. The chain uses TRBV4-1 and TRBJ2-6, with TRBD1 matching over 7 bases. Germline CDR1 MGHRA, CDR2 YSYEKL. The CDR3 is 19 residues long. The CDR3 is CASSQGSRTGFSGVNVLTF. The DNA of the CDR3 is TGCGCCAGCAGCCAAGGGTCCAGGACAGGTTTCTCTGGGGTCAACGTCCTGACTTTC.

The chain combines TRBV2 with TRBJ2-5; tentative D call: TRBD2 (5 bases). From germline, CDR1 is SNHLY and CDR2 FYNNEI. The CDR3 sequence is 12 residues long. V was cut by 7 bases and J by 2 bases, with 8 bases left in between. CDR3 nucleotides: TGTGCCAGCAAAAGCGGACAAGAGACCCAGTACTTC. Translation: CASKSGQETQYF.

The CDR3 here is CSVLTGGSYNEQFF. The CDR3 DNA follows: TGCAGCGTTCTGACAGGGGGAAGCTACAATGAGCAGTTCTTC. The V call is TRBV29-1, the J call TRBJ2-1, with 9 bases identical to TRBD1. Trimming at V came to 5 bases and at J to 3 bases, leaving 5 bases not matched to a gene. The germline CDR1 and CDR2 sequences are SQVTM and ANQGSEA. CDR3 length: 14 residues.

The V gene is TRBV7-9, the J gene TRBJ1-2; TRBD1 matches at 9 bases. The V gene's germline CDR1 is SEHNR and CDR2 FQNEAQ (reference sequence). The CDR3 has 15 residues. V shed 6 bases and J 6 bases; nucleotides not matched to a gene: 11. As DNA, the CDR3 is TGTGCCAGCAGAAGGGCCGGGACAGGGAAGGATGGCTACACCTTC. Its protein product is CASRRAGTGKDGYTF. The complete variable domain, with remaining parts taken from reference TRBV7-9 and TRBJ1-2, reads DTGVSQNPRHKITKRGQNVTFRCDPISEHNRLYWYRQTLGQGPEFLTYFQNEAQLEKSRLLSDRFSAERPKGSFSTLEIQRTEQGDSAMYLCASRRAGTGKDGYTFGSGTRLTVV.

The V and J genes are TRBV19 and TRBJ2-2; TRBD2 matches 10 bases. Germline CDR1 and CDR2: LNHDA and SQIVND (reference sequence). Trimming at V came to 3 bases and at J to 0 bases, leaving 10 bases not matched to a gene. This CDR3 spans 19 amino acids. CDR3 DNA sequence: TGTGCCAGTAGTATCCGACAGCTTGGACTAGCGGCGAACACCGGGGAGCTGTTTTTT. Protein sequence: CASSIRQLGLAANTGELFF.

This clone was recorded only once. V usage is TRBV9 and J usage is TRBJ2-1; the D gene is possibly TRBD2 (5 bases). V shed 4 bases and J shed 7 bases, with 15 bases lying between them. The CDR3 spans 14 residues. Per germline, CDR1 SGDLS and CDR2 YYNGEE. The chain's CDR3 is CASSPHAGQNEQFF. The CDR3, as DNA: TGTGCCAGCAGCCCCCATGCGGGCCAGAATGAGCAGTTCTTC. The full variable domain, its missing parts supplied by reference TRBV9 and TRBJ2-1, is DSGVTQTPKHLITATGQRVTLRCSPRSGDLSVYWYQQSLDQGLQFLIQYYNGEERAKGNILERFSAQQFPDLHSELNLSSLELGDSALYFCASSPHAGQNEQFFGPGTRLTVL.

V gene TRBV6-5 combines with J gene TRBJ1-5, with D possibly being TRBD1 (5 bases). V lost 3 bases and J lost 3, with 9 bases in between. Germline CDR1 reads MNHEY; CDR2 reads SVGAGI. The CDR3 is 14 residues long. Written as DNA, the CDR3 is TGTGCCAGCAGTTATGGGACTGACAATCAGCCCCAGCATTTT. This gives the protein CASSYGTDNQPQHF.

V is TRBV12-3 or TRBV12-4 and J is TRBJ2-2; D unclear. CDR3 length equals 12 residues. V was clipped by 3 bases and J by 7 bases, with 6 bases between them. The CDR3 protein is CASSFPVGELFF. The CDR3 bases are TGTGCCAGCAGTTTTCCGGTCGGGGAGCTGTTTTTT.

V and J are TRBV21-1 and TRBJ2-5; whether TRBD1, the table's D call, matches the DNA was not checked. TRBV21-1 is an annotated pseudogene. This CDR3 contains 16 residues. The CDR3 sequence: CASSKARDSRGRTQYF. The CDR3 DNA follows: TGTGCCAGCAGCAAAGCGAGGGACAGTAGGGGGCGGACCCAGTACTTC.

The rearrangement joins TRBV5-4 to TRBJ2-1, with TRBD2 identical over 15 bases. Trimming took 5 bases from V and 0 from J; bases not matched to a gene: 9. The germline V gene encodes CDR1 SGHNT and CDR2 YYREEE (reference sequence). This CDR3 comprises 19 residues. CDR3 DNA: TGTGCCAGCAGGCCCGGGACTAGCGGGGGGCTTAGCTCCTACAATGAGCAGTTCTTC. It translates to CASRPGTSGGLSSYNEQFF.

This chain uses TRBV2 with TRBJ1-2; perhaps TRBD1 as D (5 bases). The germline V gene has CDR1 SNHLY and CDR2 FYNNEI. V lost 6 bases and J 4 bases, leaving 12 bases between the germline ends. This CDR3 comprises 13 residues. The CDR3 region has the DNA TGTGCCAGCAGGGGCAGGGCCTCCTATGGCTACACCTTC. Translation gives CASRGRASYGYTF.

V is TRBV7-9 and J is TRBJ1-1; 8 bases are a match to TRBD1. J lost 4 bases, V lost 5 bases, and 9 bases had no gene match. The CDR3 is 15 residues long. CDR1 SEHNR and CDR2 FQNEAQ come from the germline V gene (reference sequence). DNA of the CDR3: TGTGCCAGCAGCGGACAGGGTCTTGTCGGCACTGAAGCTTTCTTT. Translation gives CASSGQGLVGTEAFF.

V gene TRBV5-6 combines with J gene TRBJ2-1; tentatively, D is TRBD1 (6 bases). The V and J ends lost 4 bases and 3 bases respectively, with 11 bases between them. Germline V gene lookup returns CDR1 SGHDT and CDR2 YYEEEE. The CDR3 is 14 residues long. The CDR3, as DNA: TGTGCCAGCAGCCTTAGGACAGTCTACAATGAGCAGTTCTTC. Amino acid sequence: CASSLRTVYNEQFF. The complete variable domain, with remaining parts taken from reference TRBV5-6 and TRBJ2-1, reads DAGVTQSPTHLIKTRGQQVTLRCSPKSGHDTVSWYQQALGQGPQFIFQYYEEEERQRGNFPDRFSGHQFPNYSSELNVNALLLGDSALYLCASSLRTVYNEQFFGPGTRLTVL.

Worth noting for this clone: This sequence may be a read error, since a much larger clone differs from it by one base. The same CDR3 arises from other DNA sequences in this sample as well. The chain joins TRBV4-1 to TRBJ2-2; 7 positions agree with TRBD2. Looked up from germline, CDR1 is MGHRA and CDR2 is YSYEKL. The CDR3 is made up of 20 amino acids. The CDR3 DNA follows: TGCGCCAGCACCCAACAACTGGGGGGGGGTGGAGCCGCGAACACCGGGGAGCTGTTTTTT. As protein: CASTQQLGGGGAANTGELFF.

This clone is a singleton in its sample. The chain combines TRBV24-1 with TRBJ2-3; TRBD2 agrees at 7 bases. After removal of 3 bases from V and 3 bases from J, the junction contained 11 bases not matched to a gene. Germline values: CDR1 KGHDR, CDR2 SFDVKD. The CDR3 covers 17 residues. CDR3 sequence reads: CATSDPGRERLTDTQYF. Here the CDR3 DNA reads TGTGCCACCAGTGATCCAGGGCGGGAGAGGTTGACAGATACGCAGTATTTT.

This chain uses TRBV6-6 with TRBJ1-1, with D possibly TRBD1 on 5 matching bases. Between the trimmed V and J ends, which lost 7 bases and 3 bases, there was a span of 12 bases. Germline V gene data show CDR1 as MNHNY and CDR2 as SVGAGI (reference sequence). There are 13 residues in the CDR3. CDR3 sequence reads: CASKQGDYTEAFF. The CDR3 coding sequence is TGTGCCAGCAAGCAGGGTGACTACACTGAAGCTTTCTTT.

Only one count was recorded for this clone. The rearrangement joins TRBV5-1 to TRBJ2-1; TRBD2 might be the D (6 bases). This CDR3 is built from 16 residues. V was shortened by 1 base and J by 6 bases, with 17 bases between the two germline ends. Germline V gene lookup returns CDR1 SGHRS and CDR2 YFSETQ. CDR3 DNA: TGCGCCAGCAGCTTGCGGGAGATTTCGGCGTTCAATGAGCAGTTCTTC. Protein product: CASSLREISAFNEQFF. Together with reference TRBV5-1 and TRBJ2-1, the CDR3 gives the full variable domain: KAGVTQTPRYLIKTRGQQVTLSCSPISGHRSVSWYQQTPGQGLQFLFEYFSETQRNKGNFPGRFSGRQFSNSRSEMNVSTLELGDSALYLCASSLREISAFNEQFFGPGTRLTVL.

This clone was seen a single time. This rearrangement joins TRBV28 to TRBJ1-1; the match to TRBD1 covers 8 bases. V lost 4 bases, J lost 5 bases, and 6 bases stayed unmatched. Per the germline V gene, CDR1 is MDHEN and CDR2 is SYDVKM. The CDR3 extends over 14 amino acids. For the CDR3, the DNA is TGTGCCAGCAGTTCAACGGGACAGGCGACTGAAGCTTTCTTT. Protein: CASSSTGQATEAFF.

The chain couples TRBV11-3 to TRBJ1-6; the D gene is possibly TRBD1 (5 bases). This CDR3 spans 15 amino acids. Trimming took off 1 base at V and 9 bases at J, with 13 bases between the two ends. Germline V gene lookup returns CDR1 SGHNT and CDR2 YENEEA. The CDR3 spells CASSLGGVVGSPLHF. DNA for the CDR3: TGTGCCAGCAGCTTAGGGGGGGTAGTGGGTTCACCCCTCCACTTT.